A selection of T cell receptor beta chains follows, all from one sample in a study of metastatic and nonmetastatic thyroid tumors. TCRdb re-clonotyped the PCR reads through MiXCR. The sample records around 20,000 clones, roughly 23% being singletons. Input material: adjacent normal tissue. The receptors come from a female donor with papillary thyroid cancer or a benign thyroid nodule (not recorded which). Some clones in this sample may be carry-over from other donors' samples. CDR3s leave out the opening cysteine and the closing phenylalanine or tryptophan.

cdr3_aa: ASSLDRSNQPQH
j_call: TRBJ1-5
v_call: TRBV6-1

cdr3_aa: ASSSLAAYEQY
j_call: TRBJ2-7
v_call: TRBV7-8

cdr3_aa: ASSPGTGGARYNEQF
j_call: TRBJ2-1
v_call: TRBV6-1

cdr3_aa: ASSLRLGGDYSYEQY
j_call: TRBJ2-7
v_call: TRBV5-6

cdr3_aa: ASSPVGPLAGSGQTQY
j_call: TRBJ2-5
v_call: TRBV6-1

cdr3_aa: ASSPRQEAF
j_call: TRBJ1-1
v_call: TRBV7-9

cdr3_aa: SSSNNRCVAF
j_call: TRBJ1-1
v_call: TRBV7-8

cdr3_aa: SARLRNFPGYEQY
j_call: TRBJ2-7
v_call: TRBV20-1

cdr3_aa: SAPEAGLNEQY
j_call: TRBJ2-7
v_call: TRBV20-1

cdr3_aa: ASSYTRGTSSTDTQY
j_call: TRBJ2-3
v_call: TRBV6-5

cdr3_aa: ASSSGSGPTPYEQY
j_call: TRBJ2-7
v_call: TRBV27

cdr3_aa: AWSVGRGDQPQH
j_call: TRBJ1-5
v_call: TRBV30

cdr3_aa: ASSPGTGSNEKLF
j_call: TRBJ1-4
v_call: TRBV4-2

cdr3_aa: ASTAGSYNEQF
j_call: TRBJ2-1
v_call: TRBV6-1

cdr3_aa: ASSTGDANQPQH
j_call: TRBJ1-5
v_call: TRBV19

cdr3_aa: ASSSGRNQETQY
j_call: TRBJ2-5
v_call: TRBV28